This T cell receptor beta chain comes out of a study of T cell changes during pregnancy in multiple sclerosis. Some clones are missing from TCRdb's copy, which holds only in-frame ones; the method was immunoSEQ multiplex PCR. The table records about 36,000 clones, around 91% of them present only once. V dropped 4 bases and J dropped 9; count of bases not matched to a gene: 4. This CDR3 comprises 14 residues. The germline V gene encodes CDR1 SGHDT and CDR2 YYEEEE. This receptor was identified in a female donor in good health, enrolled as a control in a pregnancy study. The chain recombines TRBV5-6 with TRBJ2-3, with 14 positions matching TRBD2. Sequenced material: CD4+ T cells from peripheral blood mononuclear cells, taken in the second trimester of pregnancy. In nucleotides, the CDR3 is TGTGCCAGCAGCCAGGGACTAGCGGGAGAGACGCAGTATTTT. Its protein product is CASSQGLAGETQYF.